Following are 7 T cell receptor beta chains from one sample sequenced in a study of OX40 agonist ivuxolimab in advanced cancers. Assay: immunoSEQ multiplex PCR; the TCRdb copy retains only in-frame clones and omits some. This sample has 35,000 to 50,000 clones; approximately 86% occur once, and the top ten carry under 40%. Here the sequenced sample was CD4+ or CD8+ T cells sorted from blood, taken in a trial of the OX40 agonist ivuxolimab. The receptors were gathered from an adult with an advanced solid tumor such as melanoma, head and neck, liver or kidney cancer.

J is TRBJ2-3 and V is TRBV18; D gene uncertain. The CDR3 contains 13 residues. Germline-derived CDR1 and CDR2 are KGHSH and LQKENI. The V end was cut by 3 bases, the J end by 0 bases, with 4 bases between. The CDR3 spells CASSPASTDTQYF. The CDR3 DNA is TGTGCCAGCTCACCCGCTAGCACAGATACGCAGTATTTT.

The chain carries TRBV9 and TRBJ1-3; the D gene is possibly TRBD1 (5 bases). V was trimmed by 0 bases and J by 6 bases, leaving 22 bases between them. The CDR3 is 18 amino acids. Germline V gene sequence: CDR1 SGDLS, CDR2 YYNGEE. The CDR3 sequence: CASSVGGKLPGAENTIYF. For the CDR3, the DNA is TGTGCCAGCAGCGTAGGGGGCAAGCTTCCCGGGGCCGAAAACACCATATATTTT.

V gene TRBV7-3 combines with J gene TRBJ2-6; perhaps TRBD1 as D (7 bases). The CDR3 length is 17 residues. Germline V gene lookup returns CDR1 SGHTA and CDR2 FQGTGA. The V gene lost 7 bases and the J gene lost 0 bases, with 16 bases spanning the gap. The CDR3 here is CASTRDSVLSGANVLTF. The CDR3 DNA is TGTGCCAGCACGCGGGACAGTGTCCTCTCTGGGGCCAACGTCCTGACTTTC.

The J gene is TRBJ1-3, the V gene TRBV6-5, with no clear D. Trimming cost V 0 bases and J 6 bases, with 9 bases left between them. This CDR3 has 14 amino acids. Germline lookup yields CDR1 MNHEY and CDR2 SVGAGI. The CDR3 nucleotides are TGTGCCAGCAGTTACTCTCCCGGTGAAAACACCATATATTTT. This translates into CASSYSPGENTIYF.

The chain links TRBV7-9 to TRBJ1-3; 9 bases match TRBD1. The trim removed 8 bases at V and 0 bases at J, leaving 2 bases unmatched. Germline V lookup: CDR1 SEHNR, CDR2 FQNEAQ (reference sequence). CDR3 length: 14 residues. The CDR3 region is CASSGQGSGNTIYF. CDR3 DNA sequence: TGTGCCAGCTCGGGACAGGGCTCTGGAAACACCATATATTTT.

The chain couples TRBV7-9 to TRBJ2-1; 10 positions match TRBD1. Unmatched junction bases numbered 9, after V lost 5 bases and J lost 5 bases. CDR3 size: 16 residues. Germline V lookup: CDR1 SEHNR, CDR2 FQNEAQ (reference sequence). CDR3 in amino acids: CASSILPGQGNNEQFF. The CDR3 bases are TGTGCCAGCAGCATCCTTCCGGGACAGGGGAACAATGAGCAGTTCTTC.

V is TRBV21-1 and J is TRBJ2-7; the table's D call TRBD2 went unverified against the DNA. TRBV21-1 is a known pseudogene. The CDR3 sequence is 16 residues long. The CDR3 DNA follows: TGTGCCAGCAGCACCTTGGGACTAGCGGGGAACTACGAGCAGTACTTC. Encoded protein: CASSTLGLAGNYEQYF.